This T cell receptor (beta chain) was documented in a study of OX40 agonist ivuxolimab in advanced cancers. After removal of 5 bases from V and 2 bases from J, the junction contained 9 bases not matched to a gene. Germline loops: CDR1 SGHTA, CDR2 FQGTGA. This CDR3 is 15 amino acids long. The protocol was immunoSEQ multiplex PCR, while the TCRdb copy is restricted to in-frame clones and leaves out a portion. This table holds 150,000 to 170,000 clones, 90% to 95% found once. The sequence derives from an adult with an advanced solid tumor such as melanoma, head and neck, liver or kidney cancer. The input for sequencing was CD4+ or CD8+ T cells sorted from blood, taken in a trial of the OX40 agonist ivuxolimab. The rearrangement links TRBV7-3 to TRBJ2-7, with 7 bases identical to TRBD1. The CDR3 sequence: CASSPRTGLAYEQYF. CDR3 in DNA: TGTGCCAGCAGCCCGCGGACAGGCCTTGCCTACGAGCAGTACTTC.